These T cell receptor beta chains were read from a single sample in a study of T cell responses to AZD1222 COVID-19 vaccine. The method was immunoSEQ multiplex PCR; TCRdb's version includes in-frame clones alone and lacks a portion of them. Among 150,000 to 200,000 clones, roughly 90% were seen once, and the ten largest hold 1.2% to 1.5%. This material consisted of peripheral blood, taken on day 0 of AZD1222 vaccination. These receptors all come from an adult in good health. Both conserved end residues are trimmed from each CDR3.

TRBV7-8	ASSLAYRTPLGGYGYT
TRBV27	ASSLERGRTQY
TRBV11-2	ASSLGGLRHNEQF
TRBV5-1	ASSYQGDEQY
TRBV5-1	ASSLGGTSGGNEQF
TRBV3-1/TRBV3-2	ASSQDRGDYQTVIGEQY
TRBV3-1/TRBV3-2	ASSQDRYNEQF
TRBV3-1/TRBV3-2	ASSQEGREPNEKLF
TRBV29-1	SVAGPSTDTQY
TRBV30	AWSEKGGFNYGYT
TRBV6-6	ASTLEDTLNTEAF
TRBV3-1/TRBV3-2	ASSQGLDLSYNEQF
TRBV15	ATSSGDRVGYGYT
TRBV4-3	ASSQDMATNEKLF
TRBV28	ASIGGYQPQH
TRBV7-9	ASSLGTGDNGYT
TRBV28	ASSLVGLGEKNIQY
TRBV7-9	ASSLGRGSHGYT
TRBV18	ASSPLAGNEKLF
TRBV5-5	ASSLGQGGYNEQF
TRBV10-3	ATEGTTNEQF
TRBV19	ASSIDLGTGDTEAF
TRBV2	ASSVDQPQH
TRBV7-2	ASSLSGVNEKLF
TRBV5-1	ASSFGYNEQF
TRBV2	ASSGGMVEAF
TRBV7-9	ASSLLGQAYYGYT
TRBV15	ATSRGGNQPQH
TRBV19	ASTSTGIYGYT
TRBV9	ASSPRWRENNEQF
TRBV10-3	AISGQGAQNEQF
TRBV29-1	SVGFRGGYT
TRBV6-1	ASSEGRTGGLGYT
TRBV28	ATDSLYGYT
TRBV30	AWSVGETGEQY
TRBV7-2	ASSQGVAFLGYT
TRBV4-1	ASTRRVASGAFGDTQY
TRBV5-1	ASSLVPSGGGSYEQY
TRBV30	AWSVQTLFNEQF
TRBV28	ASSRADRFGYT
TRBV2	ASSFESTDRGKYGYT
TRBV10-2	AIRTDGDTQY
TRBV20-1	SASSSTAYGYT
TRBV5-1	ASSLQGATGANVLT
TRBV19	ASSRRGSYGYT
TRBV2	ASSGGGGAAEQF
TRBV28	ASSPGAVQGYGYT
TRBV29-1	SADWVGSQQF
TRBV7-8	ASTVGDTYGYT
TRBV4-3	ASSQDFADGIGYT
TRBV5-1	ASSRQSNNEQF
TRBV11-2	ASTKGVHSGNTIY